The clone carrying this TCR beta chain has only one observation. One end of the junction fails to match germline, which may point to a read error. Method: immunoSEQ multiplex PCR; TCRdb's copy keeps in-frame clones and lacks some. The profile shows 100,000 or so clones, roughly 85% of them singletons. Germline CDR1 is SGHDT and CDR2 is YYEEEE. The CDR3 contains 13 residues. The sample belongs to a study of radiotherapy plus CTLA-4 blockade in lung cancer. The rearrangement joins TRBV5-6 to TRBJ1-5; D gene uncertain. Specimen: peripheral blood, collected from a patient treated with radiotherapy plus ipilimumab. The receptor was isolated from a human donor with non-small cell lung cancer that progressed on radiotherapy plus ipilimumab. The CDR3 region is CAGSFSGDQPQHF. The CDR3 DNA is TGTGCCGGCAGCTTCAGTGGAGATCAGCCCCAGCATTTT.